This TCR beta chain originates from a study of T-cell memory formation after mild COVID-19. This CDR3 is built from 14 residues. Deletions cut 4 bases from V and 2 bases from J, with 11 bases between. TCRdb re-called the 5' RACE reads with MiXCR, one entry per CDR3 protein. The repertoire has 400,000 or so distinct CDR3 sequences, around 20% of them found once; the top ten carry around 8.4%. This clonotype was found a few times. This sequence was found in an adult woman who had mild COVID-19 (a few samples of this study predate the infection). Cell type and time point are not known. The rearrangement links TRBV12-3 or TRBV12-4 to TRBJ1-2; D gene uncertain. Sequencing was carried out using PBMCs or a T cell subset sorted from them (not recorded which). CDR3 amino acids: CASSWAGANYGYTF. The CDR3 coding sequence is TGTGCCAGCAGTTGGGCAGGCGCAAACTATGGCTACACCTTC.